The clone carrying this T cell receptor (beta chain) came up a few times. This record comes from a study of beta chain features in type 1 diabetes. Looking at the study overall: Patient and healthy donor groups were alike in age, gender and cell yields.

CD4+ cells of the naive, central memory, regulatory and stem cell-like memory types were sorted via CD45RO/CCR7/CD25/CD127/CD95/CD27. Each sorted fraction was over 95% pure. With 0 bases removed from V and 4 bases from J, the gap between germline ends came to 11 bases. The germline CDR1 and CDR2 sequences are SGDLS and YYNGEE. CDR3 length: 14 residues. Expressed TCRB transcripts were sequenced because the isolated RNA had all been reverse transcribed beforehand. Repertoires were generated with immunoSEQ multiplex PCR, while TCRdb's copy carries only in-frame clones and drops some. Of around 350,000 clones listed, around an eighth are singletons.

The chain links TRBV9 to TRBJ2-7, with D perhaps TRBD1 (6 bases). What was sequenced was naive CD4+ T cells from blood. The clonotype was recovered from a man aged 18 to 29 in good health. The CDR3 nucleotides read TGTGCCAGCAGCGTAGACTCCGGGACATACGAGCAGTACTTC. Translated: CASSVDSGTYEQYF.